The 13 T cell receptor beta chains below come from one sample, sequenced in a study of beta chain features in type 1 diabetes. Study-level results: Type 1 diabetes patients showed a moderate but significant shortening of TCRB CDR3s in all four CD4+ subsets.

As every portion of the isolated RNA was reverse transcribed, the sequencing read expressed TCRB transcripts. Profiling relied on immunoSEQ multiplex PCR, and the TCRdb table lists in-frame clones only, not all of them. The table records nearly 350,000 clones, approximately 9.7% of them present only once. No antigen has been identified for these receptors. The sample comprised central memory CD4+ T cells from blood. The receptors here all came from a man aged 25 to 45 with type 1 diabetes.

This clone occurred many times. The chain combines TRBV29-1 with TRBJ1-4; no clear D gene. Trimming removed 6 bases from V and 6 bases from J, with 5 bases in between. CDR3 length: 10 amino acids. Germline assignment: CDR1 SQVTM and CDR2 ANQGSEA. CDR3 in DNA: TGCAGCGTCATGGATGAAAAACTGTTTTTT. This sequence encodes CSVMDEKLFF.

The chain is built from TRBV7-2 and TRBJ1-3; no clear D. Germline CDR1 is SGHTA and CDR2 is FQGNSA. This CDR3 contains 14 residues. The germline V and J ends were trimmed by 0 bases and 8 bases, with 11 bases remaining between them. This CDR3 is CASSLAPGSDTIYF. CDR3 coding DNA: TGTGCCAGCAGCTTAGCGCCGGGGTCCGACACCATATATTTT. Based on the CDR3 plus reference TRBV7-2 and TRBJ1-3, the full variable domain is GAGVSQSPSNKVTEKGKDVELRCDPISGHTALYWYRQSLGQGLEFLIYFQGNSAPDKSGLPSDRFSAERTGGSVSTLTIQRTQQEDSAVYLCASSLAPGSDTIYFGEGSWLTVV.

This clone was found many times. CDR3: CASSPRGRVSDEAFF. The CDR3 DNA follows: TGTGCCAGCAGCCCCAGGGGAAGGGTTTCGGATGAAGCTTTCTTT. This sequence joins TRBV7-9 and TRBJ1-1; weak D call: TRBD1 (6 bases). Trimming took 5 bases from V and 7 from J, leaving 20 bases between them. This CDR3 has 15 amino acids. Germline lookup yields CDR1 SEHNR and CDR2 FQNEAQ (reference sequence).

This clone was counted a few times. The chain links TRBV29-1 to TRBJ1-2, with 7 bases aligning to TRBD1. V was clipped by 7 bases and J by 5 bases; unmatched bases: 10. The CDR3 length is 13 residues. Germline V gene sequence: CDR1 SQVTM, CDR2 ANQGSEA. CDR3 residues: CSARTGDGYGYTF. The CDR3 bases are TGCAGCGCTAGAACAGGGGACGGGTATGGCTACACCTTC.

This clone was recorded at least ten times. The chain combines TRBV20-1 with TRBJ2-1, with 7 nucleotides matching TRBD2. The CDR3 is 11 amino acids. V lost 6 bases and J lost 11; bases outside the gene matches: 7. CDR1 DFQATT and CDR2 SNEGSKA come from the germline V gene (reference sequence). The CDR3 sequence is CSASYSGQQFF. Here the CDR3 DNA reads TGCAGTGCCTCCTATAGCGGGCAGCAGTTCTTC.

This clone came up a few times. The genes are TRBV18 and TRBJ1-6; D unresolved. CDR3 length equals 15 residues. Between the trimmed V and J ends, which lost 5 bases and 10 bases, there was a span of 18 bases. Germline CDR1 and CDR2: KGHSH and LQKENI. CDR3 sequence (DNA): TGTGCCAGCTCAGAAGGGCACCCCTTGGAATCACCCCTCCACTTT. It translates to CASSEGHPLESPLHF.

V and J are TRBV5-1 and TRBJ1-2; the D gene is possibly TRBD1 (5 bases). Trimming removed 1 base at V and 6 bases at J, with 13 bases between. The CDR3 contains 14 residues. Per germline, CDR1 SGHRS and CDR2 YFSETQ. CDR3 nucleotides: TGCGCCAGCAGCTTGAACGAGGGGCCCCATGGCTACACCTTC. It yields the protein CASSLNEGPHGYTF.

This clone has only a few counts. The chain combines TRBV6-6 with TRBJ2-5; D is uncertain. The V end lost 6 bases, the J end lost 3 bases, and 17 bases lay between the germline ends. CDR1 is MNHNY and CDR2 is SVGAGI in the germline V gene (reference sequence). The CDR3 consists of 15 residues. The CDR3 sequence: CASRPNGLGKETQYF. The CDR3 DNA reads TGTGCCAGCAGGCCTAACGGTCTAGGAAAAGAGACCCAGTACTTC.

This chain links TRBV19 with TRBJ1-6, with a possible D match to TRBD1 (5 bases). The CDR3 length is 14 residues. Looked up from germline, CDR1 is LNHDA and CDR2 is SQIVND (reference sequence). Deletions cut 5 bases from V and 14 bases from J, with 19 bases between. CDR3 DNA sequence: TGTGCCAGTAGTTCCTCTGGGGCCGGTAGTACCCTCCACTTT. As protein: CASSSSGAGSTLHF.

About this clone: The same CDR3 can be traced to other DNA sequences in this sample. This chain links TRBV5-1 with TRBJ2-7; the D is unclear. Germline values: CDR1 SGHRS, CDR2 YFSETQ. Trimming took off 0 bases at V and 2 bases at J, with 9 bases between the two ends. The CDR3 extends over 14 amino acids. CDR3 DNA: TGCGCCAGCAGCTTGGGCCTAAAGGCCTACGAGCAGTACTTC. Its protein product is CASSLGLKAYEQYF.

About this clone itself: One junction end disagrees with the germline gene, perhaps due to a read error. This CDR3 reads CASSLQAGATDTQYF. The CDR3 region has the DNA TGTGCCAGCAGCCTTCAAGCGGGGGCCACAGATACGCAGTATTTT. The gene calls are TRBV5-1 and TRBJ2-3; 8 bases fit TRBD2. Germline loops: CDR1 SGHRS, CDR2 YFSETQ. This CDR3 spans 15 amino acids. Variable domain in full (rest from reference TRBV5-1 and TRBJ2-3): KAGVTQTPRYLIKTRGQQVTLSCSPISGHRSVSWYQQTPGQGLQFLFEYFSETQRNKGNFPGRFSGRQFSNSRSEMNVSTLELGDSALYLCASSLQAGATDTQYFGPGTRLTVL.

A few counts support this clone. The rearrangement uses TRBV2 and TRBJ2-4, with 9 bases fitting TRBD1. From germline, CDR1 is SNHLY and CDR2 FYNNEI. This CDR3 contains 13 residues. The junction had 0 bases not matched to a gene; V was cut back by 3 bases and J by 6 bases. In DNA, the CDR3 is TGTGCCAGCAGTGAGGACAGGGGAAACATTCAGTACTTC. Protein sequence: CASSEDRGNIQYF.

This sequence joins TRBV7-2 and TRBJ2-3, with 10 bases identical to TRBD2. After removal of 1 base from V and 2 bases from J, the junction contained 9 bases not matched to a gene. There are 18 residues in the CDR3. CDR1 and CDR2 from the germline V gene are SGHTA and FQGNSA. As DNA, the CDR3 is TGTGCCAGCAGCTTAGTCCGGCTAGCGGGGGTGAACACAGATACGCAGTATTTT. Translated: CASSLVRLAGVNTDTQYF.